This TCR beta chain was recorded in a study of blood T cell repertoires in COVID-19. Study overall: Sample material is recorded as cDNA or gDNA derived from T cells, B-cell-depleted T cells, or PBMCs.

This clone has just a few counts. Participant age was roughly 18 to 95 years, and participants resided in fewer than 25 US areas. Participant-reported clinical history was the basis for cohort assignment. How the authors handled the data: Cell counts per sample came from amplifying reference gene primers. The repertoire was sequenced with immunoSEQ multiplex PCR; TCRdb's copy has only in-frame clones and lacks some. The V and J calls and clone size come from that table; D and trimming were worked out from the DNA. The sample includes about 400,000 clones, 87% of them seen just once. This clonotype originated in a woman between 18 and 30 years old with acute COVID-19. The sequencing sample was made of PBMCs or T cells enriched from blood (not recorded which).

The CDR3 region has the DNA TGTGCCAGCATTGACCTAGCGGGAGGGCCCCACAATGAGCAGTTCTTC. Encoded protein: CASIDLAGGPHNEQFF. The V gene is TRBV7-9, the J gene TRBJ2-1; 12 bases align to TRBD2. The CDR3 is 16 amino acids. With V trimmed by 7 bases and J by 5 bases, 9 bases remained unmatched. Germline V gene lookup returns CDR1 SEHNR and CDR2 FQNEAQ (reference sequence).